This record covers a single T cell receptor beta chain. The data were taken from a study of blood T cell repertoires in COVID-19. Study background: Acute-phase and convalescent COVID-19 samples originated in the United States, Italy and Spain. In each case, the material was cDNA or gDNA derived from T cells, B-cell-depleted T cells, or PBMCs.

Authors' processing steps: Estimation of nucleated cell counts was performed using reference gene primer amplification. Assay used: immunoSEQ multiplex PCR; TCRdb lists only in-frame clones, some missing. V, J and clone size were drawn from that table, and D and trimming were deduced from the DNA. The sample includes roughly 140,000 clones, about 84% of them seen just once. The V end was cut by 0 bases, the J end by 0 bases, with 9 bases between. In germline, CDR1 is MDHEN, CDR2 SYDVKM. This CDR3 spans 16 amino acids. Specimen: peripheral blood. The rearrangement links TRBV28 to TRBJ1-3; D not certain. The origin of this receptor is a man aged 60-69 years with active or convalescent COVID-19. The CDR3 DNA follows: TGTGCCAGCAGTTTATGGGAGAGTAGCTCTGGAAACACCATATATTTT. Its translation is CASSLWESSSGNTIYF.